This TCR beta chain derives from a study of T cell changes during pregnancy in multiple sclerosis. This clone was picked up one time. This CDR3 is 15 amino acids long. Germline V gives CDR1 SQVTM, CDR2 ANQGSEA. V shed 7 bases and J 0 bases; nucleotides not matched to a gene: 4. TCRdb's table, derived via immunoSEQ multiplex PCR, lists solely in-frame clones and lacks some. The table includes under 85,000 clones, over 85% detected once. This receptor was taken from a female donor with multiple sclerosis, enrolled in a pregnancy study. Source: CD4+ T cells from peripheral blood mononuclear cells, taken before pregnancy. The chain joins TRBV29-1 to TRBJ2-1; 12 bases are a match to TRBD2. As DNA, the CDR3 is TGCAGCGCCGTACTAGCGGGGGGCTCCTACAATGAGCAGTTCTTC. Translating it yields CSAVLAGGSYNEQFF.